This entry describes one T cell receptor beta chain. The antigen is undetermined. The second PCR ran roughly 7 to 11 cycles with a sample-barcoded 5' primer and J-beta primers. In TCRdb, the 5' RACE reads were re-called with MiXCR into one record per CDR3 protein. Of some 800,000 distinct CDR3 sequences in the sample, 25% are singletons; the top ten hold approximately 3.7%. The data originate from a study of blood T cells in healthy people across ages. Per germline, CDR1 SNHLY and CDR2 FYNNEI. CDR3 size: 13 residues. Losses at the gene ends were 8 bases for V and 4 bases for J; bases not matched to a gene: 7. Drawing of peripheral blood yielded ten milliliters from each donor. Isolation per sample recovered at least 7 million PBMCs. Regarding the study as a whole: While age rose, TCR beta diversity per million T cells dropped in a roughly linear way. The percentage of naive T cells correlated strongly with TCR beta diversity.

This same sample was also part of a study on T cells of mothers and their children.

J is TRBJ2-7 and V is TRBV2; the match to TRBD1 covers 8 bases. Sequenced material: blood. This TCR came from a boy aged 5-17 years in good health. This CDR3 is CASLTGGAYEQYF. The CDR3 nucleotides read TGTGCCAGCCTTACAGGGGGTGCGTACGAGCAGTACTTC.